The T cell receptor (beta chain) under discussion was sequenced for a study of blood T cell repertoires in COVID-19. Across the whole study: T cells, B-cell-depleted T cells, or PBMCs supplied cDNA or gDNA.

A few counts support this clone. In the authors' methods: By means of reference gene primer amplification, nucleated cell counts were estimated. Clones were sequenced by immunoSEQ multiplex PCR, and TCRdb holds only the in-frame ones, with some missing. The V and J calls and clone size come from that table; D and trimming were worked out from the DNA. The sample holds under 250,000 clones, approximately 82% seen once. CDR3 length: 13 residues. Trimming cost V 6 bases and J 2 bases; bases outside gene matches: 3. CDR1 is SNHLY and CDR2 is FYNNEI in the germline V gene. The V call is TRBV2, the J call TRBJ1-2; 7 bases line up with TRBD1. The sequence came from a man aged 25-40 years who had recovered from COVID-19. Input material: peripheral blood. The CDR3 sequence is CASRRDSNYGYTF. CDR3 sequence (DNA): TGTGCCAGCAGGCGGGACAGCAACTATGGCTACACCTTC.